A selection of T cell receptor beta chains follows, all from one sample in a study of blood T cells in healthy people across ages. In TCRdb, the 5' RACE reads were re-called with MiXCR into one record per CDR3 protein. The sample yields over a million distinct CDR3 sequences, approximately 43% seen once. Specimen: blood. These receptors came from a woman aged 18-29 years in good health. The CDR3 runs from the conserved cysteine through the conserved F or W. The D gene is left open where the match is weak. Clone size appears in some rows only: once, few, many, or a class for an expanded clone.

D gene	V gene	clone size	J gene	CDR3 DNA	CDR3 protein
NA	TRBV4-1	NA	TRBJ2-7	TGCGCCAGCAGCCAAGCACGGTGGGAAGAGCAGTACTTC	CASSQARWEEQYF
TRBD2	TRBV7-8	few	TRBJ2-3	TGTGCCAGTGGACAGCGGGAGTTGGACACGGATACGCAGTATTTT	CASGQRELDTDTQYF
TRBD2	TRBV20-1	few	TRBJ2-1	TGCAGTGCTAGAGACAGTGCTAGCGGGCGTTCCTCCTACAATGAGCAGTTCTTC	CSARDSASGRSSYNEQFF
TRBD2	TRBV5-1	few	TRBJ2-5	TGCGCCAGCAGCTTGGGTCCTAGCGGGAGAGAGACCCAGTACTTC	CASSLGPSGRETQYF
NA	TRBV21-1	few	TRBJ2-3	TGTGCCAGCAGCAAAAATTGGACAGTCACAGATACGCAGTATTTT	CASSKNWTVTDTQYF
NA	TRBV20-1	many	TRBJ1-4	TGCAGTGCTAGCTACCGACAGAGTAATGAAAAACTGTTTTTT	CSASYRQSNEKLFF
NA	TRBV20-1	NA	TRBJ2-2	TGCAGTGCTAGAGATATGGGGAACCTGTTTTTT	CSARDMGNLFF
TRBD1	TRBV4-1	NA	TRBJ2-7	TGCGCCAGCAGCCAGACAGGGAACGGTGTCTACGAGCAGTACTTC	CASSQTGNGVYEQYF
TRBD1	TRBV6-1	few	TRBJ2-5	TGTGCCAGCTTGGGACAGAACCAAGAGACCCAGTACTTC	CASLGQNQETQYF
NA	TRBV4-3	few	TRBJ2-3	TGCGCCAGCAGCCAAGCTGACTTCACAGATACGCAGTATTTT	CASSQADFTDTQYF
TRBD2	TRBV12-3/TRBV12-4	NA	TRBJ2-3	TGTGCCAGCAGTCCAGAGTTGTGGCGGGGGGTATCCACGCAGTATTTT	CASSPELWRGVSTQYF
TRBD1	TRBV29-1	NA	TRBJ2-1	TGCAGCGTTGAAGATTCGGACAGGGCCTACAATGAGCAGTTCTTC	CSVEDSDRAYNEQFF
NA	TRBV14	few	TRBJ1-2	TGTGCCAGCAGCCAAGTCCGCGGGGAGGGCTACACCTTC	CASSQVRGEGYTF
NA	TRBV29-1	many	TRBJ2-3	TGCAGCGTTGTGGCAGGGGGGAGCACAGATACGCAGTATTTT	CSVVAGGSTDTQYF
NA	TRBV25-1	few	TRBJ1-1	TGTGCCAGCATTGGACTGAACCCGCGTGAAGCTTTCTTT	CASIGLNPREAFF
TRBD2	TRBV4-2	NA	TRBJ2-3	TGTGCCAGCAGCCCCTTTCGACTAGCGGAAATCCCCCCTAGCACAGATACGCAGTATTTT	CASSPFRLAEIPPSTDTQYF
NA	TRBV20-1	few	TRBJ1-6	TGCAGTGCTAGCGTGCAGGGCGGGGTAAATTCACCCCTCCACTTT	CSASVQGGVNSPLHF
NA	TRBV5-6	NA	TRBJ2-5	TGTGCCAGCAGCCCTGGGGGCACCACTTGGACCCAGTACTTC	CASSPGGTTWTQYF
NA	TRBV12-3/TRBV12-4	NA	TRBJ2-3	TGTGCCAGCAACAGGGGACTCCGCGCAGATACGCAGTATTTT	CASNRGLRADTQYF
NA	TRBV7-9	NA	TRBJ1-6	TGTGCCAGCGTCCCAGGGGCGGCAAATAATTCACCCCTCCACTTT	CASVPGAANNSPLHF
NA	TRBV3-1	NA	TRBJ2-1	TGTGCCAGCAGCCAACGCCCCCGGGACTTTACCTACAATGAGCAGTTCTTC	CASSQRPRDFTYNEQFF
TRBD1	TRBV30	NA	TRBJ1-1	TGTCAGTCTATTGGACAGGGGAAGGCTTTCTTT	CQSIGQGKAFF
NA	TRBV7-2	NA	TRBJ2-7	TGTGCCAGCAGCCAGAGTACTAGGAACCACGAGCAGTACTTC	CASSQSTRNHEQYF
TRBD2	TRBV7-3	NA	TRBJ2-3	TGTGCCAGCAGCTTAACTGGACTAGCGGGAGAAGCAGATACGCAGTATTTT	CASSLTGLAGEADTQYF
TRBD1	TRBV6-1	few	TRBJ2-7	TGTGCCAGCAGCCTACACCTTGTCCCGGGACAGGGGAACTACGAGCAGTACTTC	CASSLHLVPGQGNYEQYF